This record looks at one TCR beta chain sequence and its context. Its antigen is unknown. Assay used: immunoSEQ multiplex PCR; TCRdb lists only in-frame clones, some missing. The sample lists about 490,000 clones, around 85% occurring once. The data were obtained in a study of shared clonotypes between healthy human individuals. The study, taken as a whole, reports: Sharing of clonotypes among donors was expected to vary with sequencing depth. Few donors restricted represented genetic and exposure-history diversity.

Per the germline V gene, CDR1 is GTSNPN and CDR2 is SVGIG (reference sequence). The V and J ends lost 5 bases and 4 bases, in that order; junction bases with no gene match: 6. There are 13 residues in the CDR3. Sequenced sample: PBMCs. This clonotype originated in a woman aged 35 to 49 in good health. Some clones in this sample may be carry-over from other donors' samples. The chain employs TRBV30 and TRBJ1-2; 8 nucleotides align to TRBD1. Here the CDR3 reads CAWGRDRPYGYTF. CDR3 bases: TGTGCCTGGGGCCGGGACAGGCCCTATGGCTACACCTTC. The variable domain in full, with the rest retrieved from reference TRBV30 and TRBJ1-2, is SQTIHQWPATLVQPVGSPLSLECTVEGTSNPNLYWYRQAAGRGLQLLFYSVGIGQISSEVPQNLSASRPQDRQFILSSKKLLLSDSGFYLCAWGRDRPYGYTFGSGTRLTVV.